What follows describes a single T cell receptor beta chain. The sample comes from a study of blood T cell repertoires in COVID-19. Overall study context: PBMCs, B-cell-depleted T cells, or T cells were the source of the cDNA or gDNA that made up the material.

CDR1 is SGHRS and CDR2 is YFSETQ in the germline V gene. The V segment lost 4 bases and the J segment 9 bases; nucleotides outside the gene matches: 9. CDR3 length: 14 amino acids. Original processing notes: The authors estimated nucleated cell counts from reference gene primer amplification. Method: immunoSEQ multiplex PCR; TCRdb's copy keeps in-frame clones and lacks some. The DNA gave D and trimming, while V, J and clone size come from that table. Of about 280,000 clones in the sample, roughly 90% were seen once. The chain has TRBV5-1 and TRBJ2-1, with TRBD2 matching 8 bases. What was sequenced was PBMCs or T cells enriched from blood (not recorded which). The clonotype comes from a woman aged 55-69 years who had recovered from COVID-19. The CDR3 DNA is TGCGCCAGCAGCCCCTTCGGGGGGGCGGGTGAGCAGTTCTTC. It encodes CASSPFGGAGEQFF.